This T cell receptor beta chain was retrieved from a study of blood T cell repertoires in COVID-19. CDR3 length: 14 amino acids. From germline, CDR1 is SGHVS and CDR2 FQNEAQ. V was pared by 3 bases and J by 6 bases, with 4 bases of the junction left unmatched. The method was immunoSEQ multiplex PCR; TCRdb's version includes in-frame clones alone and lacks a portion of them. In the table there are roughly 310,000 clones, about 89% of which are singletons. Sequenced: PBMCs or T cells enriched from blood (not recorded which). The chain couples TRBV7-8 to TRBJ1-5; 8 positions agree with TRBD1. This TCR derives from a woman in her thirties or forties who had recovered from COVID-19. CDR3: CASSLTGDAQPQHF. The CDR3 DNA follows: TGTGCCAGCAGCTTGACAGGGGATGCTCAGCCCCAGCATTTT.